The 31 T cell receptor beta chains below come from one sample, sequenced in a study of tumor-infiltrating lymphocytes in oesophageal squamous cell carcinoma. Each CDR3 protein is one row after TCRdb ran MiXCR on the PCR reads. Of some 15,000 distinct CDR3 sequences listed, around 47% are singletons. The sample was blood. The origin of the receptors is a male donor with esophageal squamous cell carcinoma.

The rearrangement uses TRBV6-8 and TRBJ2-1; TRBD1 matches 8 bases. V dropped 1 base and J dropped 4; count of bases not matched to a gene: 6. This CDR3 is 16 amino acids long. Germline V gene lookup returns CDR1 MNHGY and CDR2 SAAAGT. Written as DNA, the CDR3 is TGTGCCAGCAGTTACTTTCCGGGACAGGAGTACAATGAGCAGTTCTTC. Residues: CASSYFPGQEYNEQFF.

The chain carries TRBV19 and TRBJ2-7; 13 bases are a match to TRBD2. V lost 7 bases to trimming and J lost 6 bases; unmatched junction nucleotides: 6. CDR3 length equals 14 residues. Germline lookup yields CDR1 LNHDA and CDR2 SQIVND (reference sequence). Here the CDR3 reads CASNLGLAGAEQYF. The CDR3 DNA reads as TGTGCCAGTAATTTAGGACTAGCGGGAGCCGAGCAGTACTTC. Combining the CDR3 with reference TRBV19 and TRBJ2-7 gives the whole variable domain DGGITQSPKYLFRKEGQNVTLSCEQNLNHDAMYWYRQDPGQGLRLIYYSQIVNDFQKGDIAEGYSVSREKKESFPLTVTSAQKNPTAFYLCASNLGLAGAEQYFGPGTRLTVT.

This sequence joins TRBV28 and TRBJ2-4, with TRBD1 identical over 8 bases. Judging by the DNA end, TRBJ2-7 fits better; the J call may be wrong. CDR3 length equals 16 residues. Germline V gene data show CDR1 as MDHEN and CDR2 as SYDVKM. CDR3 amino acids: CASTDFGTGGDHEQYF. CDR3 sequence (DNA): TGTGCCAGCACTGATTTCGGCACAGGGGGTGACCACGAGCAGTACTTC.

The chain has TRBV7-3 and TRBJ2-7; perhaps TRBD2 as D (5 bases). V lost 2 bases to trimming and J lost 3 bases, with 11 bases between them. Germline values: CDR1 SGHTA, CDR2 FQGTGA. The CDR3 covers 14 residues. The CDR3 region has the DNA TGTGCCAGCAGCTTACGGGAACAGCTCTACGAGCAGTACTTC. Its protein product is CASSLREQLYEQYF.

In its sample, this clonotype was seen many times. The chain links TRBV11-1 to TRBJ2-1; TRBD2 agrees at 7 bases. The CDR3 is 15 residues long. Trimming at V came to 1 base and at J to 2 bases, leaving 2 bases not matched to a gene. Per the germline V gene, CDR1 is SGHAT and CDR2 is FQDESV (reference sequence). As DNA, the CDR3 is TGTGCCAGCAGCTTAGGGGGAGGGGCCTACAATGAGCAGTTCTTC. This encodes CASSLGGGAYNEQFF.

Note on this clonotype: Just one base apart from a much larger clone, this may be a read error. The J gene is TRBJ2-3, the V gene TRBV5-4; maybe TRBD2 (5 bases). This CDR3 has 15 amino acids. V was cut by 0 bases and J by 14 bases, with 22 bases left in between. Germline CDR1 and CDR2: SGHNT and YYREEE (reference sequence). This chain's CDR3 is CASSLDYLNTGELYF. In DNA form, the CDR3 reads TGTGCCAGCAGCTTGGACTACCTGAACACCGGGGAGCTGTATTTT.

The gene calls are TRBV7-6 and TRBJ1-5; D remains ambiguous. Deletions cut 5 bases from V and 1 base from J, with 9 bases between. Germline CDR1 is SGHVS and CDR2 is FNYEAQ. CDR3 length: 14 residues. The CDR3 coding sequence is TGTGCCAGCAGCCCAGACGGGAGCAATCAGCCCCAGCATTTT. Its protein is CASSPDGSNQPQHF.

CDR3 region: CASSLSGMNTEAFF. CDR3 coding DNA: TGTGCCAGCAGCTTATCGGGGATGAACACTGAAGCTTTCTTT. The chain recombines TRBV7-2 with TRBJ1-1; D uncertain. This CDR3 has 14 residues. V was cut by 2 bases and J by 0 bases, with 7 bases left in between. Germline loops: CDR1 SGHTA, CDR2 FQGNSA.

The CDR3 loop is CASSLPGMYEQYF. The CDR3 DNA sequence: TGTGCCAGCAGCCTTCCAGGGATGTACGAGCAGTACTTC. This chain links TRBV5-3 with TRBJ2-1; perhaps TRBD1 as D (5 bases). TRBJ2-7 explains the end of the DNA better; the J call may be wrong. TRBV5-3 is an ORF for which the function is uncertain. The CDR3 consists of 13 residues.

The chain has TRBV19 and TRBJ1-1, with a weak D call TRBD1 (5 bases). This CDR3 region has 13 residues. V lost 6 bases to trimming and J lost 1 base, with 9 bases between them. Germline CDR1 and CDR2: LNHDA and SQIVND (reference sequence). This CDR3 reads CASRDIRNTEAFF. The CDR3, as DNA: TGTGCCAGTAGGGACATCCGGAACACTGAAGCTTTCTTT.

The V and J genes are TRBV6-9 and TRBJ2-4; 9 bases map to TRBD2. The end of the DNA is better explained by TRBJ2-7, so the J call may be wrong. Germline CDR1 reads MNHGY; CDR2 reads SVAAGI. CDR3 size: 15 residues. The CDR3 region has the DNA TGTGCCAGCAGTTATGCGGGAGGGGGATCCTACGAGCAGTACTTC. Translated: CASSYAGGGSYEQYF.

By sample fraction, this clonotype is medium-sized. The rearrangement joins TRBV12-3 or TRBV12-4 to TRBJ2-1; D unresolved. This CDR3 region has 13 residues. V was cut by 1 base and J by 6 bases, with 7 bases left in between. The CDR3 protein is CASSLGLFNEQFF. In DNA, the CDR3 is TGTGCCAGCAGTTTAGGACTGTTCAATGAGCAGTTCTTC.

This clonotype was detected many times. The CDR3 nucleotides read TGCGCCAGCAGCCGCACAGCAACGGGTGAGCAGTTCTTC. Its translation is CASSRTATGEQFF. V is TRBV4-1 and J is TRBJ2-1; no firm D call. With 4 bases removed from V and 9 bases from J, the gap between germline ends came to 13 bases. This CDR3 spans 13 amino acids. Germline V gene sequence: CDR1 MGHRA, CDR2 YSYEKL.

About this clonotype itself: Since the CDR3 does not end with the conserved phenylalanine or tryptophan, this likely comes from a read error. The DNA is left out, because the CDR3 cannot be placed on it with certainty; the CDR3 is given as TCRdb lists it. The chain couples TRBV7-6 to TRBJ2-7; the table's D call TRBD2 went unverified against the DNA. Germline lookup yields CDR1 SGHVS and CDR2 FNYEAQ. A total of 18 residues make up the CDR3, ends included. The CDR3 here is CASRGSLLGTNYGYTFGS.

The chain uses TRBV25-1 and TRBJ1-5; TRBD1 matches at 10 bases. J lost 5 bases, V lost 8 bases, and 3 bases had no gene match. Germline V gene lookup returns CDR1 MGHDK and CDR2 SYGVNS. The CDR3 totals 13 residues. CDR3 amino acids: CASGTGVHQPQHF. The CDR3 coding sequence is TGTGCCAGCGGGACAGGGGTTCATCAGCCCCAGCATTTT.

In this sample, this clonotype turned up a few times. The chain recombines TRBV7-9 with TRBJ1-1, with D perhaps TRBD1 (5 bases). Trimming stripped 5 bases from V and 5 bases from J, with 18 bases between. Per germline, CDR1 SEHNR and CDR2 FQNEAQ (reference sequence). There are 15 residues in the CDR3. Here the CDR3 reads CASSPTGTGGTEAFF. In nucleotides, the CDR3 is TGTGCCAGCAGCCCAACCGGGACGGGGGGGACTGAAGCTTTCTTT.

By share, this clonotype counts as medium-sized. The rearrangement links TRBV7-9 to TRBJ2-7; the D gene is possibly TRBD2 (5 bases). The CDR3 loop spans 12 amino acids. V was trimmed by 1 base and J by 7 bases, leaving 8 bases between them. From germline, CDR1 is SEHNR and CDR2 FQNEAQ (reference sequence). DNA of the CDR3: TGTGCCAGCAGCTTAGTCGGGGTTGAGCAGTACTTC. Encoded protein: CASSLVGVEQYF. Supplemented by reference TRBV7-9 and TRBJ2-7, the full variable domain reads DTGVSQNPRHKITKRGQNVTFRCDPISEHNRLYWYRQTLGQGPEFLTYFQNEAQLEKSRLLSDRFSAERPKGSFSTLEIQRTEQGDSAMYLCASSLVGVEQYFGPGTRLTVT.

In this sample, this clonotype is medium-sized (0.01 to 0.1%). This rearrangement joins TRBV12-5 to TRBJ2-5; 10 bases line up with TRBD2. The J segment lost 11 bases and the V segment lost 0 bases, leaving 18 bases of the junction unmatched. The CDR3 length is 18 residues. CDR1 and CDR2 (germline): LGHNT, FRNRAP. The DNA for the CDR3 is TGTGCTAGTGGTTTGGTGTCCATACTAGCGGGATTCCACAATGAGCAGTACTTC. Protein product: CASGLVSILAGFHNEQYF.

The rearrangement links TRBV7-3 to TRBJ2-6; D call uncertain. Per the germline V gene, CDR1 is SGHTA and CDR2 is FQGTGA. Trimming took 4 bases from V and 11 from J, leaving 6 bases between them. This CDR3 comprises 11 residues. The CDR3 here is CASSSQDVLTF. CDR3 bases: TGTGCCAGCAGCTCCCAAGACGTCCTGACTTTC.

V is TRBV12-3 or TRBV12-4 and J is TRBJ2-3; 7 nucleotides agree with TRBD1. The J call may be faulty, since TRBJ2-7 better matches the DNA end. The CDR3 covers 15 residues. The CDR3 DNA follows: TGTGCCAGCAGTTTTATCCGGCAGGGGGTCTACGAGCAGTACTTC. This encodes CASSFIRQGVYEQYF.

The chain uses TRBV7-2 and TRBJ1-3; 11 bases are shared with TRBD1. This CDR3 has 16 residues. V gave up 4 bases and J gave up 0 bases; unmatched junction bases: 2. CDR1 is SGHTA and CDR2 is FQGNSA in the germline V gene. CDR3 in DNA: TGTGCCAGCAGCTCCGGGACAGGGGGCTCTGGAAACACCATATATTTT. Its protein is CASSSGTGGSGNTIYF.

The table lists this clonotype with many counts. The chain carries TRBV5-8 and TRBJ1-1; D is unresolved. Between the trimmed V and J ends, which lost 4 bases and 10 bases, there was a span of 17 bases. This CDR3 has 13 residues. Per the germline V gene, CDR1 is SGHTS and CDR2 is YDEGEE. CDR3 nucleotide sequence: TGTGCCAGCAGCCACGGGTCGCAGAGAGGAGCTTTCTTT. It encodes CASSHGSQRGAFF. Full variable domain (missing parts from reference TRBV5-8 and TRBJ1-1): EAGVTQSPTHLIKTRGQQATLRCSPISGHTSVYWYQQALGLGLQFLLWYDEGEERNRGNFPPRFSGRQFPNYSSELNVNALELEDSALYLCASSHGSQRGAFFGQGTRLTVV.

This chain joins TRBV6-4 and TRBJ2-5; possibly TRBD1 for D (5 bases). Germline V gene data show CDR1 as MRHNA and CDR2 as SNTAGT. This CDR3 has 14 residues. Trimming cost V 0 bases and J 2 bases, with 7 bases left between them. As DNA, the CDR3 is TGTGCCAGCAGTGACTCGGACATTCAAGAGACCCAGTACTTC. Its protein is CASSDSDIQETQYF.

On this clonotype: One end of the junction does not line up with germline, which may come from a read error. The rearrangement uses TRBV6-4 and TRBJ2-3, with a tentative D call TRBD2 (6 bases). Germline CDR1 MRHNA, CDR2 SNTAGT. This CDR3 is built from 18 residues. CDR3 loop: CASSEAAPGDSYNSPLHF. In nucleotides, the CDR3 is TGTGCCAGCAGTGAAGCAGCGCCGGGGGACTCCTATAATTCACCCCTCCACTTC.

This chain uses TRBV3-1 with TRBJ1-1; D gene uncertain. Germline assignment: CDR1 LGHDT and CDR2 YNNKEL (reference sequence). CDR3 size: 14 residues. V was pared by 4 bases and J by 2 bases, with 11 bases between. The CDR3 sequence: CASSPGRRNTEAFF. Here the CDR3 DNA reads TGTGCCAGCAGCCCTGGACGGAGAAACACTGAAGCTTTCTTT.

The V gene is TRBV11-3, the J gene TRBJ2-1, with TRBD2 matching over 13 bases. CDR3 length: 16 amino acids. The germline V gene encodes CDR1 SGHNT and CDR2 YENEEA. With 1 base clipped from V and 8 bases from J, the junction kept 5 bases outside the gene matches. The CDR3 region is CASSLGLAGGAYEQFF. The DNA for the CDR3 is TGTGCCAGCAGCTTAGGACTAGCGGGAGGAGCGTATGAGCAGTTCTTC.

This clonotype was counted many times. V is TRBV7-9 and J is TRBJ2-7, with D perhaps assigned TRBD1 or TRBD2 (5 bases each). The ends were cut back, 5 bases at V and 6 bases at J, with 14 bases in the middle. CDR3 size: 13 residues. Germline V gives CDR1 SEHNR, CDR2 FQNEAQ (reference sequence). The CDR3 is CASSPRGASEQYF. CDR3 bases: TGTGCCAGCAGCCCCAGAGGGGCGTCCGAGCAGTACTTC.

This clonotype is medium-sized by share. The chain employs TRBV6-1 and TRBJ2-7; 7 bases line up with TRBD1. Germline V gene sequence: CDR1 MNHNS, CDR2 SASEGT. This CDR3 is built from 18 residues. J gave up 5 bases and V 6 bases, and 22 bases lay outside the gene matches. CDR3 DNA sequence: TGTGCCAGCAGCGATACCGGCATATTCACGACAGGGCACCACGAGCAGTACTTC. Residues: CASSDTGIFTTGHHEQYF.

The V gene is TRBV6-1, the J gene TRBJ2-5; D is undetermined. The J call is uncertain, as TRBJ2-6 better fits the DNA end. Germline CDR1 reads MNHNS; CDR2 reads SASEGT. This CDR3 comprises 13 residues. CDR3 sequence (DNA): TGTGCCAGCAGGCTCTCTGGGGCCAACGTCCTGACTTTC. This sequence encodes CASRLSGANVLTF.

This clonotype has a count of ten or more. CDR3 residues: CATEREWDNEQYF. The CDR3 DNA reads as TGTGCCACCGAAAGGGAATGGGACAATGAGCAGTACTTC. The chain joins TRBV10-3 to TRBJ2-1, with a possible D match to TRBD1 (6 bases). TRBJ2-7 matches the DNA end more closely, so the J call is doubtful. The CDR3 is made up of 13 amino acids. Germline CDR1 reads ENHRY; CDR2 reads SYGVKD.

This clonotype was found many times. This chain uses TRBV27 with TRBJ1-1; D not resolved. The germline V and J ends were trimmed by 5 bases and 0 bases, with 7 bases remaining between them. The length of the CDR3 is 13 residues. CDR1 MNHEY and CDR2 SMNVEV come from the germline V gene (reference sequence). The CDR3 nucleotides read TGTGCCAGCAGTCTTCAGATGAACACTGAAGCTTTCTTT. Translating it yields CASSLQMNTEAFF.